One and the same sample provided the 9 T cell receptor beta chains below, sequenced in a study of T cells expressing NK-cell markers (dated by TCRdb to the early 2020s). Library prep was done by 5' RACE. Sequencing used an Illumina HiSeq 2000. Each entry corresponds to one CDR3 protein sequence from reads that TCRdb reprocessed, and DNA is not given. This sample's table contains some 440,000 distinct CDR3 sequences. The ten largest clones take up approximately 1.4% of the sample. The sequencing sample was made of blood T cells: a sorted CD56 or NKG2C T cell subset, CD4+ or CD8+ T cells, or bulk PBMC T cells (not recorded which). The receptors originated from a woman in her forties or fifties in good health. Donor details come from another sample of the same person, matched by shared clones.

This sequence joins TRBV5-1 and TRBJ2-1; TCRdb gives TRBD2 as the D gene, but with no DNA this cannot be confirmed. This CDR3 has 15 residues. Looked up from germline, CDR1 is SGHRS and CDR2 is YFSETQ. The CDR3: CASSDGTRSLSEQFF.

This sequence joins TRBV14 and TRBJ2-5; no DNA is available, so the TRBD1 call from TCRdb remains unchecked. Germline CDR1 reads SGHDN; CDR2 reads FVKESK. The CDR3 spans 18 residues. The CDR3 here is CASSQTDRGSPEAETQYF.

The chain is built from TRBV29-1 and TRBJ2-7. Per germline, CDR1 SQVTM and CDR2 ANQGSEA. The CDR3 has 11 residues. The CDR3 sequence is CSVIQVLEQYF.

The V gene is TRBV5-5, the J gene TRBJ2-7. The germline gives CDR1 SGHKS, CDR2 YYEKEE (reference sequence). This CDR3 is built from 15 residues. This CDR3 reads CASSLAPDTSYEQYF.

This chain links TRBV14 with TRBJ2-2. Germline V CDR1 and CDR2: SGHDN, FVKESK. The CDR3 sequence is 13 residues long. CDR3 protein: CASSQVRGGELFF.

CDR3 region: CSVEGGLAGRADTQYF. V and J are TRBV29-1 and TRBJ2-3; without DNA, the TCRdb call of TRBD2 cannot be checked. Germline CDR1 is SQVTM and CDR2 is ANQGSEA. CDR3 length: 16 residues.

V usage is TRBV7-2 and J usage is TRBJ1-4. The CDR3 extends over 15 amino acids. The V gene's germline CDR1 is SGHTA and CDR2 FQGNSA. The CDR3 loop is CASSLVTRPNEKLFF.

The chain employs TRBV20-1 and TRBJ2-4. Germline CDR1 is DFQATT and CDR2 is SNEGSKA (reference sequence). This CDR3 is 13 amino acids long. The CDR3: CSARWRLGNIQYF.

CDR3 amino acids: CASGGQGAGRGYTF. This chain links TRBV2 with TRBJ1-2; TCRdb returns TRBD1, unconfirmable since there is no DNA. Germline V gene sequence: CDR1 SNHLY, CDR2 FYNNEI. CDR3 size: 14 residues.